A selection of T cell receptor beta chains follows, all from one sample in a study of regulatory T cells in long-lasting Graves disease. In TCRdb, the multiplex PCR reads were re-called with MiXCR into one record per CDR3 protein. Of roughly 250,000 distinct CDR3 sequences listed, around 18% are singletons. This sample also appeared in a second study, on T cells in Graves' hyperthyroidism and ophthalmopathy.

The sample consisted of peripheral blood mononuclear cells (PBMCs), taken at new diagnosis, from a patient treated with antithyroid drugs. Receptor source: a woman younger than 45 with Graves disease. CDR3s include the opening cysteine and the closing phenylalanine or tryptophan. The order of the fields is clone size, D gene, J gene, V gene, CDR3 protein, CDR3 DNA. A D gene is named only where the DNA matches it firmly. Size values are once, few and many counts, or a class for expanded clones, and some rows have none.

many,-,TRBJ1-1,TRBV19,CATTGSAGRGTEAFF,TGTGCCACGACAGGTTCGGCCGGGCGGGGCACTGAAGCTTTCTTT
many,TRBD1,TRBJ2-7,TRBV27,CASSPPGQSYEQYF,TGTGCCAGCAGCCCCCCGGGACAGTCCTACGAGCAGTACTTC
many,-,TRBJ1-3,TRBV6-1,CASSLGTGSGNTIYF,TGTGCCAGCAGCCTCGGGACCGGTTCTGGAAACACCATATATTTT
few,-,TRBJ2-1,TRBV7-8,CASSPTRGTYNEQFF,TGTGCCAGCAGCCCTACAAGGGGAACCTACAATGAGCAGTTCTTC
many,TRBD1,TRBJ1-4,TRBV6-5,CASSYATGGLNEKLFF,TGTGCCAGCAGTTACGCGACAGGGGGTCTTAATGAAAAACTGTTTTTT
-,-,TRBJ1-3,TRBV15,CATSRARGYTIYF,TGTGCCACCAGCAGAGCCAGGGGTTACACCATATATTTT
-,TRBD2,TRBJ2-1,TRBV20-1,CSASALAGGYEQFF,TGCAGTGCTAGCGCCCTAGCGGGGGGGTATGAGCAGTTCTTC
many,-,TRBJ1-1,TRBV24-1,CATSGSRDGMNTEAFF,TGTGCCACCAGTGGGTCCCGGGACGGAATGAACACTGAAGCTTTCTTT
many,TRBD2,TRBJ2-1,TRBV20-1,CSAREGTSGGPVDFF,TGCAGTGCTAGAGAAGGGACTAGCGGGGGGCCCGTGGATTTCTTC
many,-,TRBJ1-6,TRBV20-1,CSARAGTASSYNSPLHF,TGCAGTGCTAGAGCGGGGACGGCAAGCTCCTATAATTCACCCCTCCACTTT
many,-,TRBJ1-3,TRBV4-1,CASSPSISSGNTIYF,TGCGCCAGCAGCCCCTCCATTAGCTCTGGAAACACCATATATTTT
many,-,TRBJ2-7,TRBV2,CASRANSILGQYEQYF,TGTGCCAGCAGGGCGAACAGCATCCTAGGACAATACGAGCAGTACTTC
many,-,TRBJ1-2,TRBV27,CASSPGEGGYTF,TGTGCCAGCAGTCCCGGGGAGGGTGGCTACACCTTC
many,-,TRBJ2-4,TRBV5-1,CASSHDREGGLNIQYF,TGCGCCAGCAGCCACGACAGAGAAGGGGGTCTAAACATTCAGTACTTC
many,-,TRBJ2-7,TRBV7-9,CASSLSWGNEQYF,TGTGCCAGCAGCTTAAGTTGGGGAAACGAGCAGTACTTC
many,TRBD2,TRBJ2-3,TRBV7-2,CASSLESGGAGGTDTQYF,TGTGCCAGCAGCTTAGAGAGCGGGGGGGCTGGGGGAACAGATACGCAGTATTTT
many,-,TRBJ1-5,TRBV5-1,CASSPGPSKSNQPQHF,TGCGCCAGCAGCCCCGGGCCCTCAAAGAGCAATCAGCCCCAGCATTTT
many,TRBD2,TRBJ2-7,TRBV20-1,CSARGSGGDSYEQYF,TGCAGTGCTAGGGGAAGCGGGGGGGATTCATACGAGCAGTACTTC
few,-,TRBJ1-5,TRBV5-1,CASSLEAGNRPQHF,TGCGCCAGCAGCTTGGAGGCGGGCAATCGGCCCCAGCATTTT
few,TRBD2,TRBJ2-5,TRBV6-1,CAGSWTSRGTQYF,TGTGCCGGATCATGGACTAGCAGGGGGACCCAGTACTTC
many,-,TRBJ2-4,TRBV6-2/TRBV6-3,CASSGGRVIGTAKNIQYF,TGTGCCAGCAGTGGGGGACGGGTGATAGGGACGGCCAAAAACATTCAGTACTTC
many,-,TRBJ2-7,TRBV2,CASGKSSYEQYF,TGTGCCTCCGGCAAGAGCTCCTACGAGCAGTACTTC
many,-,TRBJ2-3,TRBV7-3,CASSLSRIGTDTQYF,TGTGCCAGCAGCCTCAGCCGGATTGGCACAGATACGCAGTATTTT
few,-,TRBJ1-4,TRBV25-1,CASSKRDGFDEKLFF,TGTGCCAGCAGTAAACGTGATGGATTTGATGAAAAACTGTTTTTT
-,-,TRBJ2-5,TRBV20-1,CSAQGAGRETQYF,TGCAGTGCCCAAGGGGCAGGGCGAGAGACCCAGTACTTC
many,-,TRBJ1-1,TRBV6-9,CASSSILGGAFFPNTEAFF,TGTGCCAGCAGTTCCATCCTCGGAGGGGCATTTTTCCCGAACACTGAAGCTTTCTTT
many,-,TRBJ2-4,TRBV24-1,CATSDSTAVLAKNIQYF,TGTGCCACCAGTGATTCGACAGCCGTTCTAGCCAAAAACATTCAGTACTTC
-,-,TRBJ2-3,TRBV10-1,CASSEAFYTDTQYF,TGCGCCAGCAGTGAAGCATTCTACACAGATACGCAGTATTTT
many,-,TRBJ1-6,TRBV2,CASSEFPPPTDENSPLHF,TGTGCCAGCAGTGAATTCCCCCCACCGACAGATGAAAATTCACCCCTCCACTTT
many,TRBD1,TRBJ1-2,TRBV10-3,CAIRSGTEGYGYTF,TGTGCCATCAGATCCGGGACAGAAGGCTATGGCTACACCTTC